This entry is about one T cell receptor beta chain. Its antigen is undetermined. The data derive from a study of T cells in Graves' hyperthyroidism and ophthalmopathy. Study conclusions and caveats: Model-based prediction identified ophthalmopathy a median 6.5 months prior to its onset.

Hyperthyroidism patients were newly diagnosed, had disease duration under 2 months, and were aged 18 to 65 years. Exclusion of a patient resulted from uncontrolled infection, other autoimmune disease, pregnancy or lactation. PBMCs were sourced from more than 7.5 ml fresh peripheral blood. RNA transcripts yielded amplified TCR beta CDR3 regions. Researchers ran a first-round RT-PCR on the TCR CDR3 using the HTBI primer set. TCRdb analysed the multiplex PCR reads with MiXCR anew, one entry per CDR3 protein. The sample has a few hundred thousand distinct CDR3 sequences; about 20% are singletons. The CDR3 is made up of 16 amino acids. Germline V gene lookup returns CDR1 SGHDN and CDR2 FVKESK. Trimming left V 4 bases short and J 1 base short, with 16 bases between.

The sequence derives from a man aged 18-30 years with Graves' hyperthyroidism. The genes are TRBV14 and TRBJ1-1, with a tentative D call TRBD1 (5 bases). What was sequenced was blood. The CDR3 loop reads CASSPPRVRPNTEAFF. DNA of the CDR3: TGTGCCAGCAGCCCCCCCAGGGTTAGGCCGAACACTGAAGCTTTCTTT.